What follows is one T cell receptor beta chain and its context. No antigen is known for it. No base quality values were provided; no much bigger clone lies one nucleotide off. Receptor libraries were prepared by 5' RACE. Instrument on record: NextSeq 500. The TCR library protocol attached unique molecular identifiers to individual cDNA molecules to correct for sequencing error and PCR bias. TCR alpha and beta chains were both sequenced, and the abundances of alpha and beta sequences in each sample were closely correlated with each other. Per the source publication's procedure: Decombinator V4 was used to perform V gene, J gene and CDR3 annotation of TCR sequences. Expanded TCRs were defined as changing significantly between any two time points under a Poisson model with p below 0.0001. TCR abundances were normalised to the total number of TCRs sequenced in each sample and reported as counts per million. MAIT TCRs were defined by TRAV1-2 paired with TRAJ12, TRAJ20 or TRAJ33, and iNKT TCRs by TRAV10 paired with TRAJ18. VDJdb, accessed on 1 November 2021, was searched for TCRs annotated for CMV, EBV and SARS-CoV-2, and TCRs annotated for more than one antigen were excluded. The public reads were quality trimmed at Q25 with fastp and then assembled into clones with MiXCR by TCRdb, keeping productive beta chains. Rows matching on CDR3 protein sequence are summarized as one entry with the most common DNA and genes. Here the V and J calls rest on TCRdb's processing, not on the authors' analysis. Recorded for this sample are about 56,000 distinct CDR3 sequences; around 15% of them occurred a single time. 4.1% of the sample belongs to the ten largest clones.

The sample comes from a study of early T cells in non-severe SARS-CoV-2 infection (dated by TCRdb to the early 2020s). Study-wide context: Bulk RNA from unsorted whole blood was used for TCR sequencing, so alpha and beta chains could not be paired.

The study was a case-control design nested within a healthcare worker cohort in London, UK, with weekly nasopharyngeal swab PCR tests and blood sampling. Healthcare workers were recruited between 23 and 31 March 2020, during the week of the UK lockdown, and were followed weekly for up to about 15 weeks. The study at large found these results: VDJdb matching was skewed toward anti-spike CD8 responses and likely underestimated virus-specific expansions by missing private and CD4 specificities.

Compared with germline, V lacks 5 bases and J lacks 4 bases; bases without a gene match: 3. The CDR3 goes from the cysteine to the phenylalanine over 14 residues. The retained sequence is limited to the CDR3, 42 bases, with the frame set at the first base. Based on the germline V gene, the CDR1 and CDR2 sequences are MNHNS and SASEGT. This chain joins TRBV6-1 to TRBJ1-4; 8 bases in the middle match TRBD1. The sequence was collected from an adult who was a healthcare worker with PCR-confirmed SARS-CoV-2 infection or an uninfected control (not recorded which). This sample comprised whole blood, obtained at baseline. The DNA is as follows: TGTGCCAGCAGTACGACAGGGGTTAATGAAAAACTGTTTTTT. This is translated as CASSTTGVNEKLFF.